This TCR beta chain derives from a study of early T cells in non-severe SARS-CoV-2 infection. On the study more broadly: Unsorted whole-blood RNA was sequenced in bulk, leaving chains unpaired.

The V end was cut by 5 bases, the J end by 5 bases, with 15 bases between. There are 14 residues in the CDR3. Germline V CDR1 and CDR2: MNHNY, SVGAGI (reference sequence). A few counts support this clonotype. The target antigen is unknown. Attachment of unique molecular identifiers was made to individual cDNA molecules. Via MiXCR, TCRdb re-called the 5' RACE reads, giving one row per CDR3 protein. The sample consists of around 30,000 distinct CDR3 sequences, around 5.4% of them appearing once. Study-level results: A preference for anti-spike CD8 responses marked VDJdb matching, which missed private and CD4 specificities.

The chain uses TRBV6-6 and TRBJ1-2, with unresolved D. The specimen was whole blood. The sequence derives from an adult who was a healthcare worker with PCR-confirmed SARS-CoV-2 infection or an uninfected control (not recorded which). DNA for the CDR3: TGTGCCAGCAGTCAATCCAATCGGCGGTATGGCTACACCTTC. It codes for CASSQSNRRYGYTF.